Below are 27 T cell receptor beta chains sequenced from a single sample in a study of spatial heterogeneity in lung cancer. Their antigen targets remain unknown. TCRdb re-called the 5' RACE reads with MiXCR, one entry per CDR3 protein. The sample contains over 8,500 distinct CDR3 sequences, 14% of which appear only once. Notes on the study in general: Tumor mutation count correlated with how many alpha and beta TCRs expanded intratumorally.

Time point denoted: sample taken at primary tumor resection. The sample here was lung tumor tissue, taken at surgery. The receptor set was obtained from a male donor with early-stage non-small cell lung cancer.

This clonotype was observed many times. The genes are TRBV29-1 and TRBJ2-1; D unresolved. Per germline, CDR1 SQVTM and CDR2 ANQGSEA. The V end was cut by 1 base, the J end by 2 bases, with 9 bases between. The CDR3 has 14 residues. Here the CDR3 reads CSVEVTITYNEQFF. The CDR3 DNA reads as TGCAGCGTTGAAGTCACTATCACCTACAATGAGCAGTTCTTC.

In its sample, this clonotype was seen many times. V gene TRBV9 combines with J gene TRBJ1-5, with 9 nucleotides matching TRBD1. The germline V gene has CDR1 SGDLS and CDR2 YYNGEE. The CDR3 has 15 amino acids. J lost 6 bases, V lost 3 bases, and 7 bases had no gene match. This chain's CDR3 is CASSAGQGSGQPQHF. CDR3 nucleotide sequence: TGTGCCAGCAGCGCGGGACAGGGTTCGGGTCAGCCCCAGCATTTT. Based on the CDR3 plus reference TRBV9 and TRBJ1-5, the full variable domain is DSGVTQTPKHLITATGQRVTLRCSPRSGDLSVYWYQQSLDQGLQFLIQYYNGEERAKGNILERFSAQQFPDLHSELNLSSLELGDSALYFCASSAGQGSGQPQHFGDGTRLSIL.

Many counts were recorded for this clonotype. The V call is TRBV20-1, the J call TRBJ2-3, with TRBD2 matching over 9 bases. The CDR3 consists of 14 residues. Germline values: CDR1 DFQATT, CDR2 SNEGSKA (reference sequence). With V trimmed by 3 bases and J by 8 bases, 9 bases remained unmatched. The CDR3 region has the DNA TGCAGTGCTAGCCCGACTAGCGGAACGGGTACGCAGTATTTT. It codes for CSASPTSGTGTQYF.

This clonotype was observed many times. The chain has TRBV7-9 and TRBJ1-1; no firm D call. The V end lost 3 bases, the J end lost 3 bases, and 11 bases lay between the germline ends. CDR1 is SEHNR and CDR2 is FQNEAQ in the germline V gene (reference sequence). CDR3 length: 14 residues. The CDR3 region has the DNA TGTGCCAGCAGCTTTCCCCCCGGTCACACTGAAGCTTTCTTT. Protein sequence: CASSFPPGHTEAFF.

This clonotype showed up just a few times. J is TRBJ2-3 and V is TRBV2; perhaps TRBD2 as D (6 bases). V shed 6 bases and J shed 2 bases, with 12 bases lying between them. CDR3 length: 14 amino acids. The germline V gene has CDR1 SNHLY and CDR2 FYNNEI. The CDR3 loop is CASRRDLHTDTQYF. CDR3 nucleotide sequence: TGTGCCAGCAGACGGGACTTGCACACAGATACGCAGTATTTT.

This clonotype came up many times. The V gene is TRBV12-3 or TRBV12-4, the J gene TRBJ2-3; 11 bases line up with TRBD2. This CDR3 comprises 15 residues. V trimming: 5 bases; J trimming: 4 bases; junction bases outside the gene matches: 5. CDR3 region: CASSPSGRISDTQYF. CDR3 in DNA: TGTGCCAGCAGTCCTAGCGGGAGGATTTCAGATACGCAGTATTTT.

The chain recombines TRBV18 with TRBJ1-2; the D gene is possibly TRBD1 (5 bases). CDR1 KGHSH and CDR2 LQKENI come from the germline V gene. The V end was cut by 2 bases, the J end by 6 bases, with 16 bases between. This CDR3 has 15 amino acids. The CDR3 nucleotides are TGTGCCAGCTCACCATATTTGGGGCAGGTCGATGGCTACACCTTC. It specifies CASSPYLGQVDGYTF.

This clonotype was observed many times. The J gene is TRBJ1-1, the V gene TRBV6-1; D possibly corresponds to TRBD1 (5 bases). Per germline, CDR1 MNHNS and CDR2 SASEGT. The CDR3 totals 15 residues. Trimming left V 1 base short and J 6 bases short, with 15 bases between. The CDR3 region is CASSEGGAGTSEAFF. Here the CDR3 DNA reads TGTGCCAGCAGTGAAGGTGGGGCGGGCACTTCTGAAGCTTTCTTT.

There are many counts of this clonotype. The gene calls are TRBV2 and TRBJ2-7; possible D gene TRBD1, 6 bases. V lost 3 bases to trimming and J lost 3 bases, with 15 bases between them. The CDR3 is 15 residues long. The germline V gene encodes CDR1 SNHLY and CDR2 FYNNEI. The CDR3 is CASSDSLDSDYEQYF. In nucleotides, the CDR3 is TGTGCCAGCAGTGATTCCCTGGACAGTGACTACGAGCAGTACTTC.

The rearrangement joins TRBV7-2 to TRBJ2-1; 10 positions agree with TRBD1. This CDR3 is built from 15 residues. The V and J ends lost 5 bases and 6 bases, in that order; junction bases with no gene match: 7. Germline lookup yields CDR1 SGHTA and CDR2 FQGNSA. The CDR3 is CASSHGQGGLNEQFF. The CDR3 nucleotides are TGTGCCAGCAGCCATGGACAGGGGGGACTCAATGAGCAGTTCTTC.

This clonotype was detected many times. The J gene is TRBJ1-2, the V gene TRBV6-2 or TRBV6-3; 8 bases agree with TRBD1. V lost 5 bases to trimming and J lost 7 bases; unmatched junction nucleotides: 9. Germline assignment: CDR1 MNHEY and CDR2 SVGEGT. The CDR3 runs to 14 residues. The CDR3 spells CASSARQGRSGYTF. In DNA form, the CDR3 reads TGTGCCAGCAGTGCGAGACAGGGGAGGAGTGGCTACACCTTC.

This clonotype is labeled medium-sized. This rearrangement joins TRBV5-1 to TRBJ1-6; TRBD1 matches at 10 bases. V trimming: 4 bases; J trimming: 8 bases; junction bases outside the gene matches: 0. The germline gives CDR1 SGHRS, CDR2 YFSETQ. The CDR3 extends over 13 amino acids. The DNA of the CDR3 is TGCGCCAGCAGCGGACAGGGGGATTCACCCCTCCACTTT. This translates into CASSGQGDSPLHF.

This clonotype was seen at least ten times. The chain combines TRBV13 with TRBJ2-2; perhaps TRBD2 as D (5 bases). Germline V gene data show CDR1 as PRHDT and CDR2 as FYEKMQ (reference sequence). V lost 4 bases to trimming and J lost 5 bases, with 11 bases between them. The CDR3 is 14 amino acids. CDR3 residues: CASSYYGGTGELFF. The CDR3 DNA is TGTGCCAGCAGCTATTACGGAGGTACCGGGGAGCTGTTTTTT.

This clonotype is classed as medium-sized. The genes are TRBV18 and TRBJ2-1; 13 nucleotides agree with TRBD2. Trimming removed 3 bases from V and 1 base from J; junction bases left unmatched: 3. The CDR3 is 17 amino acids. Looked up from germline, CDR1 is KGHSH and CDR2 is LQKENI. CDR3 in DNA: TGTGCCAGCTCACCTGGACTAGCGGGAGAATCCTACAATGAGCAGTTCTTC. Translated, it gives CASSPGLAGESYNEQFF.

This clonotype has ten or more counts. The J gene is TRBJ2-3, the V gene TRBV7-2; 8 bases fit TRBD2. Trimming cost V 4 bases and J 11 bases; bases outside gene matches: 8. The CDR3 totals 13 residues. Per germline, CDR1 SGHTA and CDR2 FQGNSA. CDR3 sequence (DNA): TGTGCCAGCAGCTCCACGGGACTAGGCCTGCAGTATTTT. It encodes CASSSTGLGLQYF.

There are many counts of this clonotype. The chain joins TRBV6-1 to TRBJ1-5, with D unresolved. Germline V gives CDR1 MNHNS, CDR2 SASEGT. The CDR3 is 13 amino acids. V was shortened by 3 bases and J by 7 bases, with 10 bases between the two germline ends. CDR3 DNA sequence: TGTGCCAGCAGTGACACGGCGGGGCAGCCCCAGCATTTT. As protein: CASSDTAGQPQHF.

This clonotype has ten or more counts. V gene TRBV24-1 combines with J gene TRBJ2-1; a possible D gene is TRBD2 (6 bases). The CDR3 totals 15 residues. Germline V gives CDR1 KGHDR, CDR2 SFDVKD. Between the trimmed V and J ends, which lost 5 bases and 2 bases, there was a span of 12 bases. The CDR3 DNA reads as TGTGCCACCAGTGCCCATCGGGGGACCTACAATGAGCAGTTCTTC. Protein sequence: CATSAHRGTYNEQFF.

This clonotype was counted many times. The V and J genes are TRBV10-3 and TRBJ2-3, with 7 bases matching TRBD2. The length of the CDR3 is 15 residues. From germline, CDR1 is ENHRY and CDR2 SYGVKD. The ends lost 8 bases at V and 3 bases at J; junction bases unmatched: 11. CDR3 DNA sequence: TGTGCCATCCGGGGCGGGAGCTCTGAAACAGATACGCAGTATTTT. Translated, it gives CAIRGGSSETDTQYF.

This clonotype was counted many times. V is TRBV4-1 and J is TRBJ1-2; perhaps TRBD1 as D (5 bases). Germline values: CDR1 MGHRA, CDR2 YSYEKL. The CDR3 spans 16 residues. V dropped 1 base and J dropped 5 bases, with 17 bases sitting between them. In DNA, the CDR3 is TGCGCCAGCAGCCAAGGGACTGGGGAGGGGCGATATGGCTACACCTTC. Translation: CASSQGTGEGRYGYTF.

This clonotype was seen ten or more times. The chain is built from TRBV6-6 and TRBJ1-2, with D tentatively TRBD1 (5 bases). The V gene's germline CDR1 is MNHNY and CDR2 SVGAGI (reference sequence). The CDR3 loop spans 13 amino acids. V was trimmed by 7 bases and J by 3 bases, leaving 12 bases between them. In nucleotides, the CDR3 is TGTGCCAGCACCGGGACTCCCTACTATGGCTACACCTTC. This gives the protein CASTGTPYYGYTF.

Ten or more counts support this clonotype. CDR3 loop: CASSLAPGLAGVQETQYF. The CDR3 region has the DNA TGCGCCAGCAGCTTGGCCCCGGGACTAGCGGGAGTACAAGAGACCCAGTACTTC. The gene calls are TRBV5-1 and TRBJ2-5, with 14 bases lining up with TRBD2. Germline values: CDR1 SGHRS, CDR2 YFSETQ. CDR3 length: 18 residues. V shed 0 bases and J 2 bases; nucleotides not matched to a gene: 6.

This clonotype occurred a few times. This chain connects TRBV12-3 or TRBV12-4 to TRBJ2-2; 9 bases line up with TRBD1. V trimming: 6 bases; J trimming: 0 bases; junction bases outside the gene matches: 5. The CDR3 covers 16 residues. The DNA of the CDR3 is TGTGCCAGCAGGCCTGGGGACAGGGCGAACACCGGGGAGCTGTTTTTT. Protein sequence: CASRPGDRANTGELFF.

In this sample, this clonotype turned up many times. V gene TRBV20-1 combines with J gene TRBJ1-4, with 7 bases fitting TRBD1. Losses at the gene ends were 1 base for V and 4 bases for J; bases not matched to a gene: 0. The CDR3 length is 13 residues. Germline V gene data show CDR1 as DFQATT and CDR2 as SNEGSKA (reference sequence). The CDR3 protein is CSARGQGNEKLFF. CDR3 in DNA: TGCAGTGCTAGAGGACAGGGTAATGAAAAACTGTTTTTT.

The table lists this clonotype with many counts. The chain joins TRBV7-9 to TRBJ2-5; tentatively, D is TRBD2 (5 bases). V lost 2 bases and J lost 0, with 10 bases in between. CDR3 length: 15 residues. The germline V gene encodes CDR1 SEHNR and CDR2 FQNEAQ (reference sequence). The CDR3 sequence: CASSLSSGYQETQYF. DNA for the CDR3: TGTGCCAGCAGCTTAAGTTCGGGGTACCAAGAGACCCAGTACTTC.

This clonotype was counted many times. The chain employs TRBV27 and TRBJ1-2; D is unresolved. The V gene lost 6 bases and the J gene lost 5 bases, with 13 bases spanning the gap. The CDR3 length is 13 residues. Germline V gives CDR1 MNHEY, CDR2 SMNVEV (reference sequence). CDR3 nucleotide sequence: TGTGCCAGCAGCCCATCCGTGGGGTATGGCTACACCTTC. Translated: CASSPSVGYGYTF.

The V call is TRBV30, the J call TRBJ2-7; possibly TRBD1 for D (6 bases). Germline CDR1 reads GTSNPN; CDR2 reads SVGIG (reference sequence). V lost 2 bases, J lost 2 bases, and 10 bases lay in between. The CDR3 consists of 13 residues. CDR3 in DNA: TGTGCCTGGAGTCCGGGACATCCCTACGAGCAGTACTTC. Its translation: CAWSPGHPYEQYF.

This clonotype is termed medium-sized. V is TRBV20-1 and J is TRBJ1-1; D unclear. CDR1 is DFQATT and CDR2 is SNEGSKA in the germline V gene (reference sequence). The CDR3 totals 13 residues. V dropped 6 bases and J dropped 5 bases, with 16 bases sitting between them. The CDR3 bases are TGCAGTGCCACTCAAGGCGGTTATACTGAAGCTTTCTTT. Its protein is CSATQGGYTEAFF.